The clone carrying this TCR delta chain was detected only a few times. Its antigen is not known. This sample is drawn from a study of Vδ1+ human thymocytes. Study conclusions and caveats: In the thymus, TRG and TRD repertoires looked highly polyclonal with Gaussian CDR3 lengths.

Sequences come from RNA converted to cDNA by reverse transcription. CDR3 amplicons came from multiplex PCR with pooled V-gene forward and constant-region reverse primers. TCRdb fed the multiplex PCR reads to CATT. The sample records about 25,000 delta-chain clones, about 29% being singletons. Germline CDR1 is TSWWSYY and CDR2 is QGS. The CDR3 has 20 amino acids. The V gene end was trimmed by 3 bases and the J gene end by 3 bases; junction bases not matched to a gene: 15. The chain recombines TRDV1 with TRDJ2, with 11 positions matching TRDD3. The sequence derives from a boy less than two years old who had congenital heart surgery. What was sequenced was Vdelta1+ gamma-delta thymocytes from the thymus. Subset: FACS-sorted CD3+ TCRalphabeta- TCRVdelta1+ TCRVdelta2- thymocytes. In DNA form, the CDR3 reads TGTGCTCTTGGGGACCACGTTTCCGCTGGGGGATACTGTATGACAGCACAACTCTTCTTT. This sequence encodes CALGDHVSAGGYCMTAQLFF.